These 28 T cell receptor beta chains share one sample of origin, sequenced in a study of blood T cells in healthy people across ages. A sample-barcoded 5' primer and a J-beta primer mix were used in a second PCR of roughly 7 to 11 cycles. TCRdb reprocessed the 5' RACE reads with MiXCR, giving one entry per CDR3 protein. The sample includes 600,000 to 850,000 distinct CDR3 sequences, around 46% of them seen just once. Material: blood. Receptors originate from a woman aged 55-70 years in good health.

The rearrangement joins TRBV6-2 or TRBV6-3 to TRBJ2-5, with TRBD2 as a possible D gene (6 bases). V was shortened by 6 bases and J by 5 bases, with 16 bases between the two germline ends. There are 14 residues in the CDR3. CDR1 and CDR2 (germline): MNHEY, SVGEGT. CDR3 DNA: TGTGCCAGCAGCGACGCGCGGGGTGGGGAGACCCAGTACTTC. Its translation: CASSDARGGETQYF.

The CDR3 DNA follows: TGTGCCAGCGCGGGACAGAAAAATGAGCAGTACTTC. This sequence encodes CASAGQKNEQYF. The chain combines TRBV2 with TRBJ2-5; perhaps TRBD1 as D (7 bases). V lost 8 bases, J lost 11 bases, and 18 bases lay in between. This CDR3 region has 12 residues. Germline loops: CDR1 SNHLY, CDR2 FYNNEI.

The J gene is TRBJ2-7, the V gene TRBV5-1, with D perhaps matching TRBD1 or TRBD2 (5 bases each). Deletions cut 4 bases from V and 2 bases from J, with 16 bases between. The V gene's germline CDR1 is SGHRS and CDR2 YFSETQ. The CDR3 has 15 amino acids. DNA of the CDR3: TGCGCCAGCAGCCCCGCGCCGGGGCCTACCTACGAGCAGTACTTC. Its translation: CASSPAPGPTYEQYF.

CDR3 in amino acids: CASSDPPGTETYEQYF. The CDR3 coding sequence is TGTGCCAGCAGTGATCCTCCCGGGACAGAAACCTACGAGCAGTACTTC. The V call is TRBV6-6, the J call TRBJ2-7, with 7 bases matching TRBD1. The V gene end was trimmed by 5 bases and the J gene end by 2 bases; junction bases not matched to a gene: 12. The CDR3 loop spans 16 amino acids. Germline CDR1 and CDR2: MNHNY and SVGAGI (reference sequence).

DNA of the CDR3: TGTGCCAGCACCGAAGGGAGGGGCTATGGCTACACCTTC. Protein: CASTEGRGYGYTF. V gene TRBV28 combines with J gene TRBJ1-2; D possibly corresponds to TRBD1 (5 bases). Germline V gene data show CDR1 as MDHEN and CDR2 as SYDVKM. The CDR3 loop spans 13 amino acids. The ends were cut back, 7 bases at V and 4 bases at J, with 13 bases in the middle.

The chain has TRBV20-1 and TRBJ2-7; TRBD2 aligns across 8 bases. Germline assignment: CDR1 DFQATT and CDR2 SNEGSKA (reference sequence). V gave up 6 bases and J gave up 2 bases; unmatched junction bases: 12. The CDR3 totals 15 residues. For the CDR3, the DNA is TGCAGTGCCCGGCGCTCACTAGCGGTCCCCTACGAGCAGTACTTC. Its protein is CSARRSLAVPYEQYF.

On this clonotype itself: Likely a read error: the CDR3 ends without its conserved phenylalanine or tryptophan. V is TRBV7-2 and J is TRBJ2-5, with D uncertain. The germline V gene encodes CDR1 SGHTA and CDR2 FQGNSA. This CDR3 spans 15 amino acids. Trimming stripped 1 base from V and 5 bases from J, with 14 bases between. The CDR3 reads CASSLGLRYGETQYS. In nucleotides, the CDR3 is TGTGCCAGCAGCTTAGGGTTGCGGTACGGGGAGACCCAGTACTCC.

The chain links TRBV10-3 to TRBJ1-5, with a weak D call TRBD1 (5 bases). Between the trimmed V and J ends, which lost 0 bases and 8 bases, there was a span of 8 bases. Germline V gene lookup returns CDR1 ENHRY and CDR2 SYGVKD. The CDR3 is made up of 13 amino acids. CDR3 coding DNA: TGTGCCATCAGTGAGTCGGTGGGGGAGCCCCAGCATTTT. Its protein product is CAISESVGEPQHF.

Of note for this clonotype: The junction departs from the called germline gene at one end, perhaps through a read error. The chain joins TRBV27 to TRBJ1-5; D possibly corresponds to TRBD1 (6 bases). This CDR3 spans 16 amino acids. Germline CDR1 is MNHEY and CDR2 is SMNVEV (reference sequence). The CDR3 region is CASCFKAAKGGKPQHF. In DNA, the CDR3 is TGTGCCAGCTGTTTTAAGGCTGCGAAGGGGGGAAAACCCCAGCATTTT.

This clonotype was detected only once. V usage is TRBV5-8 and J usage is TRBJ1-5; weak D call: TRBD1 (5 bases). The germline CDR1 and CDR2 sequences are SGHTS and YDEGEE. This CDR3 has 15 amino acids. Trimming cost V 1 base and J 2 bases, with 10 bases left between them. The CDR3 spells CASSLYVGGNQPQHF. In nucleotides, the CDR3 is TGTGCCAGCAGCTTGTACGTAGGGGGCAATCAGCCCCAGCATTTT.

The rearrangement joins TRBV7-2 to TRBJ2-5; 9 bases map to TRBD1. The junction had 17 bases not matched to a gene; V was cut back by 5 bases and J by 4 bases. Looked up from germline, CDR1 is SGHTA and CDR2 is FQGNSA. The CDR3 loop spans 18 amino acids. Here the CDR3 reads CASSTRELRDRERETQYF. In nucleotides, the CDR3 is TGTGCCAGCAGCACCAGGGAGCTAAGGGACAGGGAAAGAGAGACCCAGTACTTC.

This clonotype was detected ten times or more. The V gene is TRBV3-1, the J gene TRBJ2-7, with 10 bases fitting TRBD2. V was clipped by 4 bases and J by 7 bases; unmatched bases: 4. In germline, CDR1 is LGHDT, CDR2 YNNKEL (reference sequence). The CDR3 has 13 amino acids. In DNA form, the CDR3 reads TGTGCCAGCAGCCTGTCGACTAGCGGGGAGCAGTACTTC. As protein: CASSLSTSGEQYF.

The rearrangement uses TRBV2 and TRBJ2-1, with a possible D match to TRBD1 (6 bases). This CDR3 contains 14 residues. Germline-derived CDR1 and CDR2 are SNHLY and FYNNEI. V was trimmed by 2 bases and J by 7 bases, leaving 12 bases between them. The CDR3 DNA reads TGTGCCAGCAGTGAACTCCCAGGGGCGAATGAGCAGTTCTTC. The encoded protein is CASSELPGANEQFF.

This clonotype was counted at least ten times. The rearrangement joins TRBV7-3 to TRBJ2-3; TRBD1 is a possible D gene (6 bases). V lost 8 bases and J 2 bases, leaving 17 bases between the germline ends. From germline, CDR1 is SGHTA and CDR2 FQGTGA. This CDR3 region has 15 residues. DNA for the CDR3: TGTGCCAGCGCCACGACAGGCCAAATCACAGATACGCAGTATTTT. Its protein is CASATTGQITDTQYF.

The CDR3 region is CASSWRGGSQPQHF. Written as DNA, the CDR3 is TGTGCCAGCAGTTGGCGGGGTGGGAGTCAGCCCCAGCATTTT. This chain links TRBV9 with TRBJ1-5; the D is unclear. Germline CDR1 and CDR2: SGDLS and YYNGEE. This CDR3 is built from 14 residues. V was shortened by 5 bases and J by 6 bases, with 15 bases between the two germline ends.

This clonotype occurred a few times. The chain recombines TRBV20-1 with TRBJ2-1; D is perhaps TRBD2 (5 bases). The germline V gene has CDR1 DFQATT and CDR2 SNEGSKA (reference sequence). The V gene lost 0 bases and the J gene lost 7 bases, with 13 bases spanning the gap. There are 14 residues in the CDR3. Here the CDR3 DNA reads TGCAGTGCTAGAGATTCGGGGTTCTGGAATGAGCAGTTCTTC. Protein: CSARDSGFWNEQFF.

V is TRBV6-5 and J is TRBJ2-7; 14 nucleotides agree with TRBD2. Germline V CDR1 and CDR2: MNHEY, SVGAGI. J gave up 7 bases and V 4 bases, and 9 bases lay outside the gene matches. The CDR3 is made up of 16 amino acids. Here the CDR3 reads CASSSGTSGSYNEQYF. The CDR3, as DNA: TGTGCCAGCAGTTCCGGGACTAGCGGGAGTTACAATGAGCAGTACTTC.

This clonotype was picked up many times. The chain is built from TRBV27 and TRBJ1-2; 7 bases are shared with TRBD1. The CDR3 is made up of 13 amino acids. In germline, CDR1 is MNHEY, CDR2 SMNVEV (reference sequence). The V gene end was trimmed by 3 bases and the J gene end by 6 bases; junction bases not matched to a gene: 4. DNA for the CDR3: TGTGCCAGCAGTTTTGGCAGGGGGGATGGCTACACCTTC. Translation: CASSFGRGDGYTF.

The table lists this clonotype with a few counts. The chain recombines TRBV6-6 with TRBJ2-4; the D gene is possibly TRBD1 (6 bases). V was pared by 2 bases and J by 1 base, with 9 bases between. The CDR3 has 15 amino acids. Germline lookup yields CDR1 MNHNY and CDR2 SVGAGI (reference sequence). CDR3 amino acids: CASSYARGAKNIQYF. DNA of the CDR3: TGTGCCAGCAGTTACGCCAGGGGCGCCAAAAACATTCAGTACTTC.

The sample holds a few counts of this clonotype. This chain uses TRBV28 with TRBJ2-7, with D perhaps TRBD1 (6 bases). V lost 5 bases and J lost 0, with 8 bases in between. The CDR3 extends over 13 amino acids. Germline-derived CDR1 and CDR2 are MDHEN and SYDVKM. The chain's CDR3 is CASSGGPSYEQYF. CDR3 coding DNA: TGTGCCAGCAGTGGGGGCCCCTCCTACGAGCAGTACTTC.

CDR3 sequence (DNA): TGCAGTGCCCGGTATTTCGATGAGCAGTTCTTC. Protein: CSARYFDEQFF. The rearrangement joins TRBV20-1 to TRBJ2-1; D is undetermined. Germline V lookup: CDR1 DFQATT, CDR2 SNEGSKA (reference sequence). This CDR3 is 11 amino acids long. Trimming removed 6 bases at V and 8 bases at J, with 11 bases between.

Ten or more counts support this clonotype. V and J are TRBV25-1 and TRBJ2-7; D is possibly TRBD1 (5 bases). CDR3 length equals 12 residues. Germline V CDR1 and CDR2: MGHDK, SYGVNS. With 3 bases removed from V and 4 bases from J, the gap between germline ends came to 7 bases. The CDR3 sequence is CASSDRGYEQYF. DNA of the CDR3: TGTGCCAGCAGTGATAGGGGTTACGAGCAGTACTTC.

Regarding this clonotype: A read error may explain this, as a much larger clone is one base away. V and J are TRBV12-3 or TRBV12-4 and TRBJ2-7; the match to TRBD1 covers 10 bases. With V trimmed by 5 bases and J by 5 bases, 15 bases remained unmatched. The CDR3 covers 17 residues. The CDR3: CASSLRTGGASRDEQYF. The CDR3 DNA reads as TGTGCCAGCAGTCTACGGACAGGGGGGGCCTCTCGCGACGAGCAGTACTTC.

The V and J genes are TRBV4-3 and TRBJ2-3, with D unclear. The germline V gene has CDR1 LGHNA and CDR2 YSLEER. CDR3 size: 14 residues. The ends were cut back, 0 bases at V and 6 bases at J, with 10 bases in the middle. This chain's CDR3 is CASSQDRVMDTQYF. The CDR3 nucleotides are TGCGCCAGCAGCCAAGATCGGGTGATGGATACGCAGTATTTT.

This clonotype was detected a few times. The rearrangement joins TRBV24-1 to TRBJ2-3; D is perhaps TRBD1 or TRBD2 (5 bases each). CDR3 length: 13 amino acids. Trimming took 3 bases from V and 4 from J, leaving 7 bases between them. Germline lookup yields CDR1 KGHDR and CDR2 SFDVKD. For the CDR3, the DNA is TGTGCCACCAGTGATGGGGGAGCAGATACGCAGTATTTT. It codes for CATSDGGADTQYF.

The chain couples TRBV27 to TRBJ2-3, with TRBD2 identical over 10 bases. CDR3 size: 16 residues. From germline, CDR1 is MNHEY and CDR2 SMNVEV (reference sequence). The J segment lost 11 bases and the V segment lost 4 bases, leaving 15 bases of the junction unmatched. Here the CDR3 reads CASSWELAGQYNEQYF. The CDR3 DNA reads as TGTGCCAGCAGTTGGGAACTAGCGGGGCAGTACAATGAGCAGTATTTT.

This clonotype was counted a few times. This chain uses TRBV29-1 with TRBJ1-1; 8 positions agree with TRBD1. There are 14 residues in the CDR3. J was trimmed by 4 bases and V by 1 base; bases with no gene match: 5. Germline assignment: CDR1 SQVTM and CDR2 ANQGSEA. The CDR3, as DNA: TGCAGCGTTGAAGTCCAGGACAGGGCCACTGAAGCTTTCTTT. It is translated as CSVEVQDRATEAFF.

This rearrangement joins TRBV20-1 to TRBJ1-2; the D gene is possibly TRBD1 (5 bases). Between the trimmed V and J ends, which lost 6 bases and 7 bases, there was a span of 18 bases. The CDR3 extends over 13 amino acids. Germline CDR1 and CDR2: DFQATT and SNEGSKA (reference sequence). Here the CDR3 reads CSASSEVGPGYTF. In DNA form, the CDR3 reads TGCAGTGCGAGTTCGGAGGTGGGGCCTGGCTACACCTTC.